This T cell receptor (beta chain) was documented in a study of blood T cells in healthy people across ages. Every participating donor contributed 9.5 to 10 milliliters of peripheral blood through a draw. The study, taken as a whole, reports: Per million T cells, TCR beta diversity dropped roughly linearly as age increased. PBMCs went unsorted, and a conclusive naive versus antigen-experienced comparison was therefore prevented.

As for this clonotype: Its antigen remains unidentified.

Primed by a sample-barcoded 5' primer and a J-beta primer mix, a second PCR proceeded for roughly 7 to 12 cycles. Each sample yielded at least 2.5 million CDR3-containing paired-end reads. MiXCR, applied by TCRdb to the 5' RACE reads, yields one record per CDR3 protein. Of approximately 1.5 million distinct CDR3 sequences listed, almost 35% are singletons. CDR1 and CDR2 from the germline V gene are KGHSH and LQKENI. CDR3 length: 13 residues. The V end lost 5 bases, the J end lost 8 bases, and 12 bases lay between the germline ends. This TCR was sampled from a woman aged 25 to 45 in good health. Source material: blood. This sequence joins TRBV18 and TRBJ1-4; D is perhaps TRBD1 (6 bases). The CDR3 spells CASSTGQNEKLFF. The CDR3 coding sequence is TGTGCCAGCTCAACAGGACAGAACGAAAAACTGTTTTTT.